Many counts were recorded for the clone carrying this T cell receptor (beta chain). The antigen remains undetermined. This sample stems from a study of spatial heterogeneity in lung cancer. Study-level findings and limits: Intratumoral expanded alpha and beta TCR counts were found to track tumor mutation counts.

V was clipped by 3 bases and J by 7 bases; unmatched bases: 8. The CDR3 extends over 14 amino acids. TCRdb passed the 5' RACE reads through MiXCR, listing each CDR3 protein once. The sample has about 11,000 distinct CDR3 sequences, around 5.1% seen once. Time point denoted: sample taken at primary tumor resection. The receptor's source is a male donor with early-stage non-small cell lung cancer. This specimen consisted of lung tumor tissue, obtained at surgery. The chain is built from TRBV12-3 or TRBV12-4 and TRBJ1-2, with 7 bases lining up with TRBD1. The CDR3 sequence is CASSLGQGDRGYTF. CDR3 in DNA: TGTGCCAGCAGTTTGGGGCAGGGGGATCGTGGCTACACCTTC.